The 7 T cell receptor beta chains reported below all come from one sample, sequenced in a study of blood T cell repertoires in COVID-19. The method was immunoSEQ multiplex PCR; TCRdb's version includes in-frame clones alone and lacks a portion of them. The sample has approximately 260,000 clones; 88% are singletons. The specimen was PBMCs or T cells enriched from blood (not recorded which). The receptors were gathered from a woman in her 40s with acute COVID-19.

The chain employs TRBV7-9 and TRBJ1-4; unclear D gene. CDR1 is SEHNR and CDR2 is FQNEAQ in the germline V gene (reference sequence). This CDR3 has 16 residues. The V and J ends lost 3 bases and 0 bases respectively, with 11 bases between them. For the CDR3, the DNA is TGTGCCAGCAGCTTCTCGGGGATTGCAACTAATGAAAAACTGTTTTTT. Its protein is CASSFSGIATNEKLFF.

The J gene is TRBJ2-1, the V gene TRBV5-5, with D tentatively TRBD2 (5 bases). V lost 2 bases and J lost 6, with 18 bases in between. CDR1 is SGHKS and CDR2 is YYEKEE in the germline V gene (reference sequence). CDR3 length: 16 residues. The CDR3 DNA is TGTGCCAGCAGCTTTGGAATTGTGGTGGGGAGCAATGAGCAGTTCTTC. This codes for CASSFGIVVGSNEQFF.

This clone was picked up a small number of times. The V call is TRBV3-1 (or the pseudogene TRBV3-2), the J call TRBJ2-6; TRBD1 might be the D (6 bases). Germline V gives CDR1 LGHDT, CDR2 YNNKEL (reference sequence). The CDR3 contains 19 residues. The ends were cut back, 1 base at V and 0 bases at J, with 16 bases in the middle. The CDR3 DNA follows: TGTGCCAGCAGCCAAGGAGGAGCAGGGGCCTACTCTGGGGCCAACGTCCTGACTTTC. As protein: CASSQGGAGAYSGANVLTF.

DNA of the CDR3: TGTGCCAGCCGGAGAGCGGGAGGCTCATGGAATGAGCAGTTCTTC. Its translation: CASRRAGGSWNEQFF. The chain recombines TRBV13 with TRBJ2-1, with 9 bases matching TRBD2. CDR3 length: 15 amino acids. V trimming: 8 bases; J trimming: 7 bases; junction bases outside the gene matches: 12. Germline V gene data show CDR1 as PRHDT and CDR2 as FYEKMQ (reference sequence).

The rearrangement joins TRBV6-5 to TRBJ1-1; no clear D. The CDR3 spans 15 residues. The germline V gene encodes CDR1 MNHEY and CDR2 SVGAGI. Between the trimmed V and J ends, which lost 0 bases and 2 bases, there was a span of 10 bases. In nucleotides, the CDR3 is TGTGCCAGCAGTTACTCGTACAGCCCTAACACTGAAGCTTTCTTT. It encodes CASSYSYSPNTEAFF.

This chain's CDR3 is CASSLTGPGNTIYF. CDR3 in DNA: TGTGCCAGCAGCCTTACAGGGCCTGGAAACACCATATATTTT. The V gene is TRBV7-8, the J gene TRBJ1-3; a weak D match, TRBD1 (6 bases). This CDR3 has 14 residues. CDR1 SGHVS and CDR2 FQNEAQ come from the germline V gene. Trimming left V 5 bases short and J 2 bases short, with 10 bases between.

This chain uses TRBV4-1 with TRBJ2-5; 9 nucleotides agree with TRBD1. J lost 4 bases, V lost 0 bases, and 9 bases had no gene match. The CDR3 has 17 residues. The germline V gene encodes CDR1 MGHRA and CDR2 YSYEKL. The DNA of the CDR3 is TGCGCCAGCAGCCAAGAGGGGACAGGGTCTTTAACAGAGACCCAGTACTTC. Translating it yields CASSQEGTGSLTETQYF.